The next 14 T cell receptor beta chains were all read from a single sample in a study of metastatic and nonmetastatic thyroid tumors. TCRdb reassembled clones from the PCR reads with MiXCR. The sample comprises over 15,000 clones, 20% to 30% of which are singletons, and 20% to 25% rests with the top ten. Before thyroid surgery, none of the patients had received any treatment. The source material was tumor tissue. Receptor source: a female donor with papillary thyroid cancer or a benign thyroid nodule (not recorded which). Some clones in this sample may be carry-over from other donors' samples.

This clone was counted ten times or more. The chain is built from TRBV5-1 and TRBJ2-4; 11 bases are a match to TRBD1. The junction had 9 bases not matched to a gene; V was cut back by 4 bases and J by 9 bases. Per the germline V gene, CDR1 is SGHRS and CDR2 is YFSETQ. The CDR3 totals 15 residues. The CDR3 loop reads CASSLGTGGMGIQYF. CDR3 in DNA: TGCGCCAGCAGCCTGGGGACAGGGGGAATGGGCATTCAGTACTTC.

The CDR3 here is CASKIDGALRGEQFF. The CDR3 DNA reads TGTGCCAGCAAAATAGACGGGGCCTTAAGGGGTGAGCAGTTCTTC. This rearrangement joins TRBV2 to TRBJ2-1; D is possibly TRBD1 or TRBD2 (5 bases each). In germline, CDR1 is SNHLY, CDR2 FYNNEI. The V end lost 7 bases, the J end lost 9 bases, and 22 bases lay between the germline ends. The CDR3 consists of 15 residues.

This clone was seen a handful of times. The junction differs from germline at one of its ends, possibly a read error. The CDR3 region is CATSIYRDSTGELFF. In DNA form, the CDR3 reads TGTGCCACTAGCATTTACAGGGACAGCACCGGGGAGCTGTTTTTT. The chain combines TRBV15 with TRBJ2-2; TRBD1 matches 7 bases. CDR1 is LNHNV, CDR2 YYDKDF, per germline (reference sequence). This CDR3 has 15 amino acids.

The sample holds many counts of this clone. The chain employs TRBV5-1 and TRBJ2-5, with 12 bases fitting TRBD2. The CDR3 spans 20 residues. Unmatched junction bases numbered 16, after V lost 4 bases and J lost 0 bases. The germline V gene has CDR1 SGHRS and CDR2 YFSETQ. CDR3 sequence: CASSLGGTSGSSMYQETQYF. CDR3 sequence (DNA): TGCGCCAGCAGCCTAGGGGGGACTAGCGGGTCGTCCATGTACCAAGAGACCCAGTACTTC.

This clone has ten or more counts. The rearrangement uses TRBV6-1 and TRBJ2-1, with a tentative D call TRBD1 (6 bases). The CDR3 has 19 amino acids. The V end lost 4 bases, the J end lost 3 bases, and 25 bases lay between the germline ends. Germline CDR1 and CDR2: MNHNS and SASEGT. The CDR3 loop is CASSAFGAGASTLYNEQFF. CDR3 nucleotides: TGTGCCAGCAGTGCCTTTGGGGCAGGGGCGAGTACTCTCTACAATGAGCAGTTCTTC.

This clone is medium-sized by share. This chain's CDR3 is CASTLQLTGGNEQYF. The CDR3 DNA sequence: TGTGCCAGCACCCTCCAACTTACAGGGGGAAACGAGCAGTACTTC. The gene calls are TRBV6-2 or TRBV6-3 and TRBJ2-7; 8 bases fit TRBD1. V dropped 7 bases and J dropped 5; count of bases not matched to a gene: 13. This CDR3 has 15 amino acids. Germline V CDR1 and CDR2: MNHEY, SVGEGT.

V is TRBV6-2 or TRBV6-3 and J is TRBJ2-7; 8 bases line up with TRBD2. Germline lookup yields CDR1 MNHEY and CDR2 SVGEGT. The CDR3 contains 17 residues. V lost 3 bases and J lost 4; bases outside the gene matches: 14. The CDR3 coding sequence is TGTGCCAGCAGTTATGGGGGAATTAGCGGGATAGAATACGAGCAGTACTTC. Translated: CASSYGGISGIEYEQYF.

Note on this clone: The same CDR3 can be traced to other DNA sequences in this sample. The chain has TRBV20-1 and TRBJ2-3; 8 nucleotides agree with TRBD2. J gave up 2 bases and V 5 bases, and 6 bases lay outside the gene matches. From germline, CDR1 is DFQATT and CDR2 SNEGSKA (reference sequence). The CDR3 contains 14 residues. DNA of the CDR3: TGCAGTGCTGTTACTAGCGGTATCACAGATACGCAGTATTTT. It specifies CSAVTSGITDTQYF.

The chain couples TRBV5-1 to TRBJ2-5; TRBD2 matches 8 bases. The DNA end favors TRBJ2-1, so the J call may be wrong. The CDR3 is 16 residues long. CDR1 and CDR2 from the germline V gene are SGHRS and YFSETQ. The CDR3 here is CASSASGLGLGNEQFF. The CDR3 nucleotides read TGCGCCAGCAGCGCATCGGGACTAGGTTTGGGTAATGAGCAGTTCTTC.

This clone was seen ten or more times. This sequence may be a read error, since a much larger clone differs from it by one base. Within the sample, other DNA sequences also encode this same CDR3. The chain couples TRBV19 to TRBJ1-6; no clear D gene. CDR1 and CDR2 (germline): LNHDA, SQIVND (reference sequence). The CDR3 consists of 13 residues. The CDR3 sequence is CASKDGLNSPLHF. As DNA, the CDR3 is TGTGCCAGTAAGGACGGCCTTAATTCACCTCTCCACTTT. The full variable domain, with the rest looked up from reference TRBV19 and TRBJ1-6, is DGGITQSPKYLFRKEGQNVTLSCEQNLNHDAMYWYRQDPGQGLRLIYYSQIVNDFQKGDIAEGYSVSREKKESFPLTVTSAQKNPTAFYLCASKDGLNSPLHFGNGTRLTVT.

The V and J genes are TRBV28 and TRBJ2-3; D is uncertain. Germline V gives CDR1 MDHEN, CDR2 SYDVKM. Trimming stripped 4 bases from V and 2 bases from J, with 13 bases between. The CDR3 extends over 15 amino acids. In DNA form, the CDR3 reads TGTGCCAGCAGTTCCACCACTTCCCCCACAGATACGCAGTATTTT. It encodes CASSSTTSPTDTQYF.

The chain couples TRBV2 to TRBJ1-2; D gene ambiguous. Germline V gene sequence: CDR1 SNHLY, CDR2 FYNNEI. Trimming stripped 6 bases from V and 3 bases from J, with 17 bases between. This CDR3 is 15 amino acids long. CDR3 in amino acids: CASRGSVIRDYGYTF. In DNA, the CDR3 is TGTGCCAGCAGGGGATCGGTCATTCGAGACTATGGCTACACCTTC. The complete variable domain, with remaining parts taken from reference TRBV2 and TRBJ1-2, reads EPEVTQTPSHQVTQMGQEVILRCVPISNHLYFYWYRQILGQKVEFLVSFYNNEISEKSEIFDDQFSVERPDGSNFTLKIRSTKLEDSAMYFCASRGSVIRDYGYTFGSGTRLTVV.

About this clone: The CDR3 ends on some other residue instead of the conserved phenylalanine or tryptophan, so this is likely a read error. The V and J genes are TRBV20-1 and TRBJ1-5; D is unclear. Germline lookup yields CDR1 DFQATT and CDR2 SNEGSKA (reference sequence). CDR3 length: 12 amino acids. V lost 5 bases and J 5 bases, leaving 10 bases between the germline ends. This CDR3 reads CSAGRKDQPQHL. The CDR3 DNA reads as TGCAGTGCTGGAAGAAAGGATCAGCCCCAGCATTTG.

This clone occurred a few times. The genes are TRBV6-5 and TRBJ1-4; possibly TRBD1 for D (5 bases). This CDR3 spans 14 amino acids. The germline V gene encodes CDR1 MNHEY and CDR2 SVGAGI. Trimming pared 4 bases from V and 4 bases from J, leaving 10 bases between. The CDR3 DNA reads as TGTGCCAGCAGTTCGGGGGAGCTTAATGAAAAACTGTTTTTT. Residues: CASSSGELNEKLFF.